This T cell receptor beta chain was captured in a study of cytotoxic CD8 clonotypes in ibrutinib-treated CLL. The wider study: There were around twelve relapsed/refractory patients and about 14 treatment-naive patients, and roughly 18 were IGHV unmutated. Following treatment for a median about 12 months, range 6 to 36, response samples were then taken.

Germline loops: CDR1 MGHDK, CDR2 SYGVNS. V lost 0 bases and J 4 bases, leaving 12 bases between the germline ends. The CDR3 has 15 amino acids. Concerning this clone: What it binds is not known.

The source of approximately 2 micrograms of genomic DNA for TCR beta libraries was cryopreserved PBMCs. Using immunoSEQ multiplex PCR, the repertoire was profiled, and TCRdb retains in-frame clones only, with some absent. The sample contains 150,000 to 250,000 clones, approximately 68% of which appear only once. Findings and caveats of the study: An increase in clonality occurred at ibrutinib response, followed by a return toward baseline at progression.

The clonotype originates from a human donor with chronic lymphocytic leukemia. V is TRBV25-1 and J is TRBJ2-5; maybe TRBD2 (6 bases). Source: PBMCs, taken after 24 months of ibrutinib treatment. DNA of the CDR3: TGTGCCAGCAGTGAATATGGCCTGGGGGGAGAGACCCAGTACTTC. Protein sequence: CASSEYGLGGETQYF.